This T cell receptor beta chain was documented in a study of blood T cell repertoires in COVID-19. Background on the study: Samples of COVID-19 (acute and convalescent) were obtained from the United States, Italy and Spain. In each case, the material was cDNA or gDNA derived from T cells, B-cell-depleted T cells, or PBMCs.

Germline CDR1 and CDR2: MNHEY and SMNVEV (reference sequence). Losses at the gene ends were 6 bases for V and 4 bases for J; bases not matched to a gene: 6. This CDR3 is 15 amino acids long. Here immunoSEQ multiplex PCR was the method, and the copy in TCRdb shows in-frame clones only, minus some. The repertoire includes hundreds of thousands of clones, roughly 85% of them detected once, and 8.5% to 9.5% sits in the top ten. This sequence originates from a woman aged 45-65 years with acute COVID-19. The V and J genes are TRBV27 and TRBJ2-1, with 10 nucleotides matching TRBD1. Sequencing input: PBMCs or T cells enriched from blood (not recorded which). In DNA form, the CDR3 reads TGTGCCAGCAGATTCCCGGGACAGGGGTACAATGAGCAGTTCTTC. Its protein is CASRFPGQGYNEQFF.